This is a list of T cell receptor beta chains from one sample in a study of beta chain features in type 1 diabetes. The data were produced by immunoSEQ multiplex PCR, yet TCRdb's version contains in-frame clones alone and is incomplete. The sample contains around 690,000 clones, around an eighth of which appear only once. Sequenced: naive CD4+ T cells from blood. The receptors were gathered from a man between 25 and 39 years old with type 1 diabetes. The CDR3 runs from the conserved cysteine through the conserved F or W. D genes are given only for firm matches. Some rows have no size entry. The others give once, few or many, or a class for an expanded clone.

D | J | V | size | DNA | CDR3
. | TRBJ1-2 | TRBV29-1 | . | TGCAGCGTGACCCAGACGGGGAACTATGGCTACACCTTC | CSVTQTGNYGYTF
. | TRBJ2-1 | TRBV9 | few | TGTGCCAGCAGCGTAGCCAGGGCCCCCAGCTCCTACAATGAGCAGTTCTTC | CASSVARAPSSYNEQFF
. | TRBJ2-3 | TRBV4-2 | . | TGTGCCAGCAGCCAAGTATTCGCGGAGGGTTCTAGCACAGATACGCAGTATTTT | CASSQVFAEGSSTDTQYF
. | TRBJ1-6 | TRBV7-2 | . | TGTGCCAGCAGTCGCGCGACACCGCCTGCACCCCTCCACTTT | CASSRATPPAPLHF
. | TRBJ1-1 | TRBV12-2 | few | TGTGCAAGTCGCTTAGCCCAGGCTGAGATGAACACTGAAGCTTTCTTT | CASRLAQAEMNTEAFF
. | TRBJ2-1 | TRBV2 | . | TGTGCCAGCAGTGAACCCCCACGGGGGGCCCCAGTCTTC | CASSEPPRGAPVF
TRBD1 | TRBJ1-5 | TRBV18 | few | TGTGCCAGCTCACCACTTCAGGGGGCAGATCAGCCCCAGCATTTT | CASSPLQGADQPQHF
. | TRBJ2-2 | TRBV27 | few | TGTGCCAGCACGCCTGGAGGATACACCGGGGAGCTGTTTTTT | CASTPGGYTGELFF
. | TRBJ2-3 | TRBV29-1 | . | TGCAGCGTTGAGTGGCGCACAGATACGCAGTATTTT | CSVEWRTDTQYF
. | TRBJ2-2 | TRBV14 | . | TGTGCCAGCAGCGCCCCCCCCGGCGACGGGGAGCTGTTTTTT | CASSAPPGDGELFF
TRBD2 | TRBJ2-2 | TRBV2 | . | TGTGCCAGCGATAGAAATAGCGGGGGTGCTAACGGCGGGGAGCTGTTTTTT | CASDRNSGGANGGELFF
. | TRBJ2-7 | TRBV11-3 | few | TGTGCCAGCAGCCCCGTATACGAGCAGTACTTC | CASSPVYEQYF
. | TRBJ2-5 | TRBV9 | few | TGTGCCAGCAGCCCCATGGGAGGAGAACTAAGAGAGACCCAGTACTTC | CASSPMGGELRETQYF
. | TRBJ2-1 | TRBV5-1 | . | TGCGCCAGCAGAAACGACGCTCACAATGAGCAGTTCTTC | CASRNDAHNEQFF
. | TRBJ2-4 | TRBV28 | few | TGTGCCAGCCGCTCAAGGGGAGAAGCCAAAAACATTCAGTACTTC | CASRSRGEAKNIQYF
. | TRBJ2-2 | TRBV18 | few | TGTGCCAGCTCACCAATCCCCGGGGATCAAGTAACCGGGGAGCTGTTTTTT | CASSPIPGDQVTGELFF
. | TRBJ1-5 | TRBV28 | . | TGTGCCAGCAGTAACTTCGGGGACCAGCCCCAGCATTTT | CASSNFGDQPQHF
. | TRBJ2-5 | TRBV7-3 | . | TGTGCCAGCAGCGCGGGACTGAACGGGGCCCAGTACTTC | CASSAGLNGAQYF
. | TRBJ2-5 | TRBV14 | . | TGTGCCAGCAGCCAGAACTACCAAGAGACCCAGTACTTC | CASSQNYQETQYF
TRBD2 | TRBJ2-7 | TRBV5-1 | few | TGCGCCAGCAGCTTGGAGGGCGGGGGGCCTACCTACGAGCAGTACTTC | CASSLEGGGPTYEQYF
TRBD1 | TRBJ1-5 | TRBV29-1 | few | TGCAGCGTTGGGGGACAGACTAGCAATCAGCCCCAGCATTTT | CSVGGQTSNQPQHF
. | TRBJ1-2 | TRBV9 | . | TGTGCCAGCAGCGCGGGCCTTAACTATGGCTACACCTTC | CASSAGLNYGYTF
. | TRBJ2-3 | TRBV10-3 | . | TGTGCCATCAGTGGGTACGACAGGGATACGCAGTATTTT | CAISGYDRDTQYF
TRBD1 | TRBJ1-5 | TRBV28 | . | TGTGCCAGCACCGGACAGGGGAGGGGGCAGCCCCAGCATTTT | CASTGQGRGQPQHF
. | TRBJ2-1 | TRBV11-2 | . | TGTGCCAGCAGCCTGCTGGGACAAACATACAATGAGCAGTTCTTC | CASSLLGQTYNEQFF
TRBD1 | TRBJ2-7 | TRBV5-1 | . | TGCGCCAGCAGCTTGGGGGGACAGGACTACGAGCAGTACTTC | CASSLGGQDYEQYF
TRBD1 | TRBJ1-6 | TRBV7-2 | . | TGTGCCAGCAGCTTAGGACAGGGGGTTTTACCCCTCCACTTT | CASSLGQGVLPLHF
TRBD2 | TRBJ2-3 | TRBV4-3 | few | TGCGCCAGCAGCCTAATTAGCGGGGGGGTGTTAGATACGCAGTATTTT | CASSLISGGVLDTQYF
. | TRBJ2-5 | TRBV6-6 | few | TGTGCCAGCAGTCTCCCTCAGGGAGAGACCCAGTACTTC | CASSLPQGETQYF
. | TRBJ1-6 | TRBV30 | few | TGTGCCTGGAGGTCTGGACACTATAATTCACCCCTCCACTTT | CAWRSGHYNSPLHF
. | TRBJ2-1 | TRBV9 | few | TGTGCCAGCAGCCCCTCCCTCTACAATGAGCAGTTCTTC | CASSPSLYNEQFF
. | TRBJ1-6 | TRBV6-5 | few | TGTGCCAGCAAACCTGCACAGGGTGATAATTCACCCCTCCACTTT | CASKPAQGDNSPLHF
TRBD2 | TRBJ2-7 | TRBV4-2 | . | TGTGCCAGCAGCCTCGAAGCGGGGGGGCGGAACGAGCAGTACTTC | CASSLEAGGRNEQYF
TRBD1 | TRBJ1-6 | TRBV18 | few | TGTGCCAGCTCTCCCGGGACAGATAATTCACCCCTCCACTTT | CASSPGTDNSPLHF
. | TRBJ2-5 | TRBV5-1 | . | TGCGCCAGCAGCTCGAGAGAGACCCAGTACTTC | CASSSRETQYF
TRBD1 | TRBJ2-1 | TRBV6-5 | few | TGTGCCAGCAGTTACCCCGGGACAGGGGGCTACAATGAGCAGTTCTTC | CASSYPGTGGYNEQFF
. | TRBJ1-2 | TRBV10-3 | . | TGTGCCCATCGCTTGCTGGAGGACGGCTACACCTTC | CAHRLLEDGYTF